The 27 T cell receptor beta chains listed next were all sequenced from one sample in a study of response to subunit inactivated influenza vaccine. Each CDR3 protein is one row after TCRdb ran MiXCR on the RT-PCR reads. The data show 200,000 to 300,000 distinct CDR3 sequences, with more than 9% seen just once and more than 7% held by the top ten. This material consisted of non-naive T cells sorted from PBMCs, taken around 15 days before vaccination. These receptors originate from a man between 50 and 59 years old who received an inactivated influenza vaccine.

This clonotype turned up a few times. The V gene is TRBV6-2 or TRBV6-3, the J gene TRBJ1-5; D call uncertain. Germline V lookup: CDR1 MNHEY, CDR2 SVGEGT. V lost 5 bases, J lost 0 bases, and 14 bases lay in between. The CDR3 sequence is 16 residues long. CDR3 coding DNA: TGTGCCAGCAGTGGGGTAGGGTTTAATAGCAATCAGCCCCAGCATTTT. Protein: CASSGVGFNSNQPQHF.

A few counts support this clonotype. This chain connects TRBV6-1 to TRBJ1-5; 9 bases fit TRBD1. The CDR3 has 17 residues. Unmatched junction bases numbered 10, after V lost 5 bases and J lost 2 bases. Germline V CDR1 and CDR2: MNHNS, SASEGT. CDR3 coding DNA: TGTGCCAGCAGTCCGGACAGGGGCCTAGTGGGCAATCAGCCCCAGCATTTT. Its protein is CASSPDRGLVGNQPQHF.

This clonotype has only one observation. The chain employs TRBV10-3 and TRBJ1-5, with no clear D. Trimming shortened V by 0 bases and J by 5 bases, and 8 bases separated the two germline ends. This CDR3 is built from 14 residues. CDR1 is ENHRY and CDR2 is SYGVKD in the germline V gene. CDR3 in DNA: TGTGCCATCAGTGAGTCGGGGAGTTATCAGCCCCAGCATTTT. Translating gives CAISESGSYQPQHF.

This clonotype appeared many times. The rearrangement uses TRBV5-6 and TRBJ2-1; D is uncertain. The CDR3 has 14 residues. Germline loops: CDR1 SGHDT, CDR2 YYEEEE. Between the trimmed V and J ends, which lost 6 bases and 4 bases, there was a span of 14 bases. The CDR3 nucleotides are TGTGCCAGCACCCCCCGCGGCTCATACAATGAGCAGTTCTTC. Its protein product is CASTPRGSYNEQFF.

At least ten counts were recorded for this clonotype. The chain links TRBV12-3 or TRBV12-4 to TRBJ2-1, with D perhaps TRBD2 (6 bases). The CDR3 is made up of 15 amino acids. V shed 6 bases and J shed 7 bases, with 19 bases lying between them. The CDR3 DNA follows: TGTGCCAGCAGCCCCGGGACTCAAAAAGGGAATGAGCAGTTCTTC. Residues: CASSPGTQKGNEQFF.

The genes are TRBV7-9 and TRBJ2-2; D is unclear. The V end was cut by 5 bases, the J end by 5 bases, with 3 bases between. The CDR3 totals 11 residues. Per germline, CDR1 SEHNR and CDR2 FQNEAQ (reference sequence). CDR3 residues: CASSRTGELFF. The CDR3 region has the DNA TGTGCCAGCAGCCGAACCGGGGAGCTGTTTTTT.

The chain joins TRBV4-2 to TRBJ2-1; 7 bases align to TRBD2. J lost 7 bases, V lost 1 base, and 10 bases had no gene match. There are 16 residues in the CDR3. The germline gives CDR1 LGHNA, CDR2 YNFKEQ. CDR3: CASSQGGGRRTNEQFF. CDR3 DNA sequence: TGTGCCAGCAGCCAAGGGGGAGGGAGGCGCACGAATGAGCAGTTCTTC.

This clonotype was found a few times. The V gene is TRBV28, the J gene TRBJ1-4; 8 bases match TRBD1. This CDR3 is 12 amino acids long. V lost 6 bases to trimming and J lost 8 bases; unmatched junction nucleotides: 2. Germline assignment: CDR1 MDHEN and CDR2 SYDVKM. This chain's CDR3 is CASSGDREKLFF. In nucleotides, the CDR3 is TGTGCCAGCAGCGGGGACAGGGAAAAACTGTTTTTT. The whole variable domain, filled in from reference TRBV28 and TRBJ1-4, reads DVKVTQSSRYLVKRTGEKVFLECVQDMDHENMFWYRQDPGLGLRLIYFSYDVKMKEKGDIPEGYSVSREKKERFSLILESASTNQTSMYLCASSGDREKLFFGSGTQLSVL.

This clonotype was counted a few times. The V and J genes are TRBV7-8 and TRBJ2-7; 7 nucleotides align to TRBD1. The germline V gene has CDR1 SGHVS and CDR2 FQNEAQ. This CDR3 spans 16 amino acids. Trimming removed 5 bases from V and 0 bases from J; junction bases left unmatched: 10. The CDR3 loop is CASSIQQGISSYEQYF. As DNA, the CDR3 is TGTGCCAGCAGCATACAACAGGGGATCAGCTCCTACGAGCAGTACTTC.

In this sample, this clonotype turned up a few times. This chain links TRBV25-1 with TRBJ1-4; no definite D call. V gave up 6 bases and J gave up 1 base, with 9 bases separating them. The CDR3 sequence is 14 residues long. Per germline, CDR1 MGHDK and CDR2 SYGVNS. CDR3 nucleotides: TGTGCCAGCAGGCCCTGGGGAACTAATGAAAAACTGTTTTTT. Encoded protein: CASRPWGTNEKLFF.

There are a few counts of this clonotype. The chain employs TRBV3-1 and TRBJ2-5; 8 bases agree with TRBD2. From germline, CDR1 is LGHDT and CDR2 YNNKEL (reference sequence). V dropped 7 bases and J dropped 5; count of bases not matched to a gene: 9. The CDR3 loop spans 14 amino acids. The CDR3 loop is CASTRGAVGETQYF. Here the CDR3 DNA reads TGTGCCAGCACGCGGGGGGCCGTAGGGGAGACCCAGTACTTC.

The chain combines TRBV7-8 with TRBJ2-2, with TRBD1 identical over 7 bases. With 3 bases clipped from V and 7 bases from J, the junction kept 11 bases outside the gene matches. In germline, CDR1 is SGHVS, CDR2 FQNEAQ. This CDR3 spans 16 amino acids. Written as DNA, the CDR3 is TGTGCCAGCAGCTTGGCTGACAGGGTCTCGGTCGGGGAGCTGTTTTTT. Translating it yields CASSLADRVSVGELFF.

This clonotype appeared many times. The rearrangement uses TRBV18 and TRBJ2-4, with 7 bases fitting TRBD1. Trimming at V came to 2 bases and at J to 0 bases, leaving 4 bases not matched to a gene. Germline V gene lookup returns CDR1 KGHSH and CDR2 LQKENI. This CDR3 has 16 residues. The CDR3 protein is CASSPSGQLAKNIQYF. Here the CDR3 DNA reads TGTGCCAGCTCACCATCGGGACAGCTAGCCAAAAACATTCAGTACTTC.

This clonotype was seen a few times. The rearrangement links TRBV20-1 to TRBJ2-1, with a tentative D call TRBD1 (5 bases). Germline CDR1 reads DFQATT; CDR2 reads SNEGSKA (reference sequence). The CDR3 runs to 12 residues. Trimming took off 3 bases at V and 6 bases at J, with 9 bases between the two ends. Written as DNA, the CDR3 is TGCAGTGCTAGCCAGACAGTCAATGAGCAGTTCTTC. It translates to CSASQTVNEQFF.

The rearrangement uses TRBV3-1 and TRBJ2-4; D is uncertain. Germline assignment: CDR1 LGHDT and CDR2 YNNKEL (reference sequence). V was trimmed by 0 bases and J by 14 bases, leaving 14 bases between them. CDR3 size: 13 residues. The CDR3: CASSQETTSGKYF. Written as DNA, the CDR3 is TGTGCCAGCAGCCAAGAGACGACGTCAGGAAAGTACTTC. Supplemented by reference TRBV3-1 and TRBJ2-4, the full variable domain reads DTAVSQTPKYLVTQMGNDKSIKCEQNLGHDTMYWYKQDSKKFLKIMFSYNNKELIINETVPNRFSPKSPDKAHLNLHINSLELGDSAVYFCASSQETTSGKYFGAGTRLSVL.

V is TRBV20-1 and J is TRBJ2-3; 8 positions match TRBD1. The germline V gene has CDR1 DFQATT and CDR2 SNEGSKA (reference sequence). Germline trimming cut 5 bases from V and 3 bases from J; bases unmatched to any gene: 10. This CDR3 has 15 residues. CDR3 protein: CSASQGARSTDTQYF. The CDR3, as DNA: TGCAGTGCTTCGCAGGGGGCCAGGAGTACAGATACGCAGTATTTT.

The chain carries TRBV20-1 and TRBJ1-1, with D possibly TRBD1 on 5 matching bases. Germline-derived CDR1 and CDR2 are DFQATT and SNEGSKA (reference sequence). The V end lost 2 bases, the J end lost 4 bases, and 14 bases lay between the germline ends. This CDR3 spans 14 amino acids. Here the CDR3 DNA reads TGCAGTGCTAGACGTAGGGGATTCTCCACTGAAGCTTTCTTT. The encoded protein is CSARRRGFSTEAFF.

V and J are TRBV10-2 and TRBJ1-5; D is perhaps TRBD1 (5 bases). V gave up 5 bases and J gave up 2 bases, with 10 bases separating them. Germline CDR1 reads WSHSY; CDR2 reads SAAADI. The CDR3 runs to 14 residues. CDR3 sequence reads: CASSQSGRNQPQHF. In DNA, the CDR3 is TGCGCCAGCAGTCAATCGGGGCGCAATCAGCCCCAGCATTTT.

As to this clonotype: A much bigger clone sits one base away, suggesting this may be a read error. The J gene is TRBJ2-1, the V gene TRBV12-3 or TRBV12-4, with D possibly matching TRBD1 (5 bases). The CDR3 runs to 16 residues. The V gene lost 6 bases and the J gene lost 0 bases, with 15 bases spanning the gap. The CDR3 spells CASSQGVLCSYNEQFF. CDR3 in DNA: TGTGCCAGCAGCCAAGGGGTACTGTGCTCCTACAATGAGCAGTTCTTC.

Many counts were recorded for this clonotype. The chain links TRBV29-1 to TRBJ2-7; D is undetermined. CDR3 length: 14 residues. Trimming cost V 4 bases and J 2 bases, with 15 bases left between them. Germline V gives CDR1 SQVTM, CDR2 ANQGSEA. The CDR3 region has the DNA TGCAGCGTTGGAAGGGTTTCCACAACCTACGAGCAGTACTTC. It translates to CSVGRVSTTYEQYF.

The V gene is TRBV4-2, the J gene TRBJ2-1, with 9 bases matching TRBD2. The V gene's germline CDR1 is LGHNA and CDR2 YNFKEQ. The CDR3 spans 17 residues. The V gene end was trimmed by 3 bases and the J gene end by 6 bases; junction bases not matched to a gene: 12. CDR3 in DNA: TGTGCCAGCAGCCAGGATCTGGCGGGAGGGCGTATCAATGAGCAGTTCTTC. It is translated as CASSQDLAGGRINEQFF.

The chain combines TRBV2 with TRBJ2-5; D is unresolved. Germline V gives CDR1 SNHLY, CDR2 FYNNEI. The CDR3 has 15 residues. With 0 bases removed from V and 1 base from J, the gap between germline ends came to 9 bases. CDR3 DNA: TGTGCCAGCAGTGAAGCGCGTGCCTCCCAAGAGACCCAGTACTTC. It codes for CASSEARASQETQYF.

The chain is built from TRBV7-9 and TRBJ2-3, with 7 bases fitting TRBD2. V shed 5 bases, J shed 2 bases, and the junction held 7 bases outside the gene matches. This CDR3 comprises 15 residues. Per the germline V gene, CDR1 is SEHNR and CDR2 is FQNEAQ (reference sequence). The CDR3 here is CASSPVGTTTDTQYF. CDR3 DNA sequence: TGTGCCAGCAGCCCAGTGGGGACTACCACAGATACGCAGTATTTT.

This clonotype was seen more than once but under ten times. The rearrangement links TRBV4-2 to TRBJ1-5; 10 bases map to TRBD1. J lost 6 bases, V lost 3 bases, and 8 bases had no gene match. Germline V gene lookup returns CDR1 LGHNA and CDR2 YNFKEQ. This CDR3 region has 16 residues. This CDR3 reads CASSQQFDRGPQPQHF. The CDR3 DNA follows: TGTGCCAGCAGCCAGCAGTTCGACAGGGGGCCTCAGCCCCAGCATTTT.

This clonotype was recorded at least ten times. The CDR3 loop is CASSFDRLNQPQHF. The CDR3 coding sequence is TGTGCCAGCAGTTTTGACAGGCTGAATCAGCCCCAGCATTTT. The chain uses TRBV28 and TRBJ1-5, with a tentative D call TRBD1 (6 bases). The CDR3 has 14 residues. The ends were cut back, 3 bases at V and 4 bases at J, with 10 bases in the middle. From germline, CDR1 is MDHEN and CDR2 SYDVKM.

The V and J genes are TRBV4-2 and TRBJ2-7; D is uncertain. Germline CDR1 is LGHNA and CDR2 is YNFKEQ. The ends were cut back, 3 bases at V and 5 bases at J, with 14 bases in the middle. The CDR3 consists of 14 residues. DNA for the CDR3: TGTGCCAGCAGCCATGAGATAGCCTACCACGAGCAGTACTTC. Encoded protein: CASSHEIAYHEQYF.

This clonotype was counted a few times. The CDR3: CSARGWNTEAFF. CDR3 bases: TGCAGTGCCCGAGGGTGGAACACTGAAGCTTTCTTT. The chain has TRBV20-1 and TRBJ1-1; D is unresolved. CDR3 length equals 12 residues. Germline assignment: CDR1 DFQATT and CDR2 SNEGSKA (reference sequence). Trimming removed 6 bases from V and 1 base from J, with 9 bases in between.